Following are 16 T cell receptor beta chains from one sample sequenced in a study of T cells in Graves' hyperthyroidism and ophthalmopathy. Amplification yielded TCR beta CDR3 regions, with RNA transcripts as the source. The HTBI primer set drove a first-round RT-PCR of the TCR CDR3. TCRdb processed the multiplex PCR reads anew with MiXCR; each CDR3 protein has one entry. This table holds under 300,000 distinct CDR3 sequences, roughly 14% found once. Sample: blood. Receptor source: a woman in her twenties or thirties with Graves' hyperthyroidism that later progressed to Graves' ophthalmopathy.

This rearrangement joins TRBV27 to TRBJ2-1; the D gene could be TRBD1 or TRBD2 (6 bases each). This CDR3 has 13 residues. Trimming took off 10 bases at V and 8 bases at J, with 18 bases between the two ends. CDR1 is MNHEY and CDR2 is SMNVEV in the germline V gene (reference sequence). CDR3 amino acids: CATGGEEPYEQFF. Written as DNA, the CDR3 is TGTGCCACCGGGGGCGAGGAGCCCTATGAGCAGTTCTTC.

Comments on this clonotype: One end of the junction varies from germline; a read error may be responsible. The V and J genes are TRBV5-6 and TRBJ2-1; D is unresolved. The CDR3 totals 12 residues. Germline V gene lookup returns CDR1 SGHDT and CDR2 YYEEEE. The CDR3 loop reads CASTESFNEQFF. In DNA form, the CDR3 reads TGTGCCAGCACGGAGTCCTTCAATGAGCAGTTCTTC.

This clonotype was counted many times. CDR3 protein: CASSISGRAIYEQFF. Here the CDR3 DNA reads TGTGCCAGCAGTATTAGCGGGAGGGCGATCTATGAGCAGTTCTTC. This chain joins TRBV12-3 or TRBV12-4 and TRBJ2-1, with 11 bases fitting TRBD2. J was trimmed by 8 bases and V by 5 bases; bases with no gene match: 8. This CDR3 comprises 15 residues.

The gene calls are TRBV15 and TRBJ2-7; 7 bases are a match to TRBD1. CDR1 is LNHNV and CDR2 is YYDKDF in the germline V gene (reference sequence). The junction had 6 bases not matched to a gene; V was cut back by 1 base and J by 6 bases. This CDR3 spans 14 amino acids. As DNA, the CDR3 is TGTGCCACCAGCAGAGGACAGGGTTTGAGCGAGCAGTACTTC. It is translated as CATSRGQGLSEQYF.

This clonotype appeared many times. The chain employs TRBV29-1 and TRBJ2-1, with TRBD2 identical over 8 bases. Germline trimming cut 0 bases from V and 4 bases from J; bases unmatched to any gene: 11. The CDR3 is made up of 17 amino acids. Germline CDR1 is SQVTM and CDR2 is ANQGSEA. The CDR3 here is CSVEDLGLAGLYNEQFF. The CDR3 DNA reads TGCAGCGTTGAAGATCTGGGGCTAGCGGGTCTATACAATGAGCAGTTCTTC.

This clonotype was counted ten times or more. The rearrangement joins TRBV28 to TRBJ2-1, with D tentatively TRBD2 (6 bases). This CDR3 has 16 amino acids. V was trimmed by 4 bases and J by 0 bases, leaving 13 bases between them. Germline CDR1 MDHEN, CDR2 SYDVKM. CDR3 nucleotides: TGTGCCAGCAGTTCATTAGCGGCGAGCTCCTACAATGAGCAGTTCTTC. It is translated as CASSSLAASSYNEQFF.

The chain is built from TRBV5-4 and TRBJ2-1, with D maybe TRBD2 (6 bases). Germline loops: CDR1 SGHNT, CDR2 YYREEE (reference sequence). The CDR3 runs to 16 residues. Trimming took 1 base from V and 9 from J, leaving 20 bases between them. The CDR3 here is CASSLFGRDQGGEQFF. CDR3 coding DNA: TGTGCCAGCAGCTTGTTTGGGCGGGACCAGGGAGGTGAGCAGTTCTTC.

This clonotype was seen many times. The V gene is TRBV6-1, the J gene TRBJ2-1, with 9 positions matching TRBD2. The ends lost 2 bases at V and 10 bases at J; junction bases unmatched: 9. CDR3 length: 15 amino acids. Germline-derived CDR1 and CDR2 are MNHNS and SASEGT. The DNA for the CDR3 is TGTGCCAGCAGTGAAAACATAGCGGGAGTGGAAGAGCAGTTCTTC. It encodes CASSENIAGVEEQFF.

This clonotype was detected ten times or more. The gene calls are TRBV7-2 and TRBJ2-3; D is perhaps TRBD2 (5 bases). This CDR3 region has 14 residues. From germline, CDR1 is SGHTA and CDR2 FQGNSA. Between the trimmed V and J ends, which lost 5 bases and 4 bases, there was a span of 13 bases. The DNA of the CDR3 is TGTGCCAGCAGCGAGGTCCTCGGGGCAGATACGCAGTATTTT. It is translated as CASSEVLGADTQYF.

The V call is TRBV18, the J call TRBJ2-1; 7 positions match TRBD2. CDR3 length: 16 residues. Trimming took 2 bases from V and 7 from J; bases not matched to a gene: 11. Germline CDR1 is KGHSH and CDR2 is LQKENI. For the CDR3, the DNA is TGTGCCAGCTCACCAGCTGCGGGAGAAGGTTTTAATGAGCAGTTCTTC. This translates into CASSPAAGEGFNEQFF.

This clonotype was recorded at least ten times. The chain is built from TRBV5-1 and TRBJ2-1, with 11 bases that match TRBD2. V lost 4 bases to trimming and J lost 7 bases; unmatched junction nucleotides: 16. Germline V lookup: CDR1 SGHRS, CDR2 YFSETQ. This CDR3 contains 18 residues. This chain's CDR3 is CASSLLSPTSGGKNEQFF. The CDR3 DNA sequence: TGCGCCAGCAGCCTGCTGAGCCCTACTAGCGGGGGCAAAAATGAGCAGTTCTTC.

This clonotype occurred many times. The CDR3 nucleotides are TGTGCCAGCAGTTCGATATTAGCAGGCAATGAGCAGTTCTTC. Translated: CASSSILAGNEQFF. The rearrangement links TRBV6-2 or TRBV6-3 to TRBJ2-1; no clear D. The CDR3 loop spans 14 amino acids. The germline V gene encodes CDR1 MNHEY and CDR2 SVGEGT. The germline V and J ends were trimmed by 4 bases and 6 bases, with 13 bases remaining between them.

Ten or more counts support this clonotype. The J gene is TRBJ2-2, the V gene TRBV6-2 or TRBV6-3; no clear D. CDR3 length: 12 amino acids. The V gene's germline CDR1 is MNHEY and CDR2 SVGEGT. Trimming cost V 6 bases and J 2 bases, with 4 bases left between them. The CDR3 region is CASRHNTGELFF. The CDR3, as DNA: TGTGCCAGCAGACACAACACCGGGGAGCTGTTTTTT.

This clonotype was counted many times. The V call is TRBV12-3 or TRBV12-4, the J call TRBJ1-2; D gene uncertain. The V and J ends lost 7 bases and 5 bases respectively, with 17 bases between them. This CDR3 is 14 amino acids long. CDR3 amino acids: CASTIGVGGYGYTF. The CDR3 coding sequence is TGTGCCAGCACCATCGGGGTGGGAGGATATGGCTACACCTTC.

This clonotype was counted at least ten times. V gene TRBV7-2 combines with J gene TRBJ2-1; D uncertain. This CDR3 has 12 residues. The V gene's germline CDR1 is SGHTA and CDR2 FQGNSA. V was cut by 1 base and J by 10 bases, with 8 bases left in between. CDR3 sequence: CASSLGRGEQFF. Written as DNA, the CDR3 is TGTGCCAGCAGCTTAGGTCGTGGGGAGCAGTTCTTC. The full variable domain, rest sourced from reference TRBV7-2 and TRBJ2-1, is GAGVSQSPSNKVTEKGKDVELRCDPISGHTALYWYRQSLGQGLEFLIYFQGNSAPDKSGLPSDRFSAERTGGSVSTLTIQRTQQEDSAVYLCASSLGRGEQFFGPGTRLTVL.

The sample holds many counts of this clonotype. The chain couples TRBV25-1 to TRBJ2-1; D gene uncertain. The V gene lost 3 bases and the J gene lost 4 bases, with 7 bases spanning the gap. In germline, CDR1 is MGHDK, CDR2 SYGVNS. The CDR3 runs to 13 residues. Here the CDR3 DNA reads TGTGCCAGCAGTGACGGGCAGTACAATGAGCAGTTCTTC. It codes for CASSDGQYNEQFF.